The 25 T cell receptor beta chains below all came from one sample that was sequenced in a study of OX40 agonist ivuxolimab in advanced cancers. Profiling relied on immunoSEQ multiplex PCR, and the TCRdb table lists in-frame clones only, not all of them. The data show around 40,000 clones, 65% to 85% seen once. Sequencing was performed on CD4+ or CD8+ T cells sorted from blood, taken in a trial of the OX40 agonist ivuxolimab. These receptors were obtained from an adult with an advanced solid tumor such as melanoma, head and neck, liver or kidney cancer.

In the case of this clone: This sample also contains other DNA sequences that code for the same CDR3. The chain couples TRBV19 to TRBJ2-7; 8 bases are a match to TRBD1. Losses at the gene ends were 4 bases for V and 0 bases for J; bases not matched to a gene: 2. CDR3 size: 14 residues. Germline values: CDR1 LNHDA, CDR2 SQIVND (reference sequence). The CDR3 DNA follows: TGTGCCAGTAGTAGGGACAGGAGCTCCTACGAGCAGTACTTC. Translation gives CASSRDRSSYEQYF.

The V gene is TRBV19, the J gene TRBJ2-5; no reliable D call. This CDR3 comprises 13 residues. The V and J ends lost 7 bases and 5 bases respectively, with 14 bases between them. Germline-derived CDR1 and CDR2 are LNHDA and SQIVND (reference sequence). The CDR3 reads CASKKTNAETQYF. The DNA for the CDR3 is TGTGCCAGTAAAAAGACCAACGCCGAGACCCAGTACTTC.

The chain recombines TRBV19 with TRBJ2-1; tentative D call: TRBD2 (6 bases). CDR3 length equals 13 residues. Trimming cost V 7 bases and J 1 base, with 8 bases left between them. Germline V lookup: CDR1 LNHDA, CDR2 SQIVND (reference sequence). CDR3 sequence (DNA): TGTGCCAGTATGCGGGGTTCCTACAATGAGCAGTTCTTC. Translation: CASMRGSYNEQFF. Full variable domain (missing parts from reference TRBV19 and TRBJ2-1): DGGITQSPKYLFRKEGQNVTLSCEQNLNHDAMYWYRQDPGQGLRLIYYSQIVNDFQKGDIAEGYSVSREKKESFPLTVTSAQKNPTAFYLCASMRGSYNEQFFGPGTRLTVL.

The rearrangement uses TRBV19 and TRBJ2-2; the D gene is possibly TRBD1 (5 bases). The CDR3 covers 14 residues. Germline V gives CDR1 LNHDA, CDR2 SQIVND (reference sequence). Between the trimmed V and J ends, which lost 6 bases and 0 bases, there was a span of 8 bases. The CDR3: CASSRVTNTGELFF. The CDR3 bases are TGTGCCAGTAGCAGGGTAACGAACACCGGGGAGCTGTTTTTT.

This chain joins TRBV28 and TRBJ2-7; perhaps TRBD1 as D (6 bases). V was clipped by 5 bases and J by 4 bases, with 15 bases between them. This CDR3 contains 14 residues. Germline values: CDR1 MDHEN, CDR2 SYDVKM. Here the CDR3 reads CASSVPTGPYEQYF. CDR3 nucleotide sequence: TGTGCCAGCAGTGTACCGACAGGCCCATACGAGCAGTACTTC.

CDR3 amino acids: CASSFRVGVGYTF. The DNA of the CDR3 is TGTGCCAGCAGTTTTAGAGTAGGAGTGGGCTACACCTTC. The chain employs TRBV28 and TRBJ1-2; D unresolved. This CDR3 has 13 amino acids. Trimming shortened V by 3 bases and J by 8 bases, and 13 bases separated the two germline ends. CDR1 MDHEN and CDR2 SYDVKM come from the germline V gene.

The CDR3 nucleotides read TGTGCCAGCAGCTCCGGAGGGCCGATTTCTGGGGAGCTGTTTTTT. Residues: CASSSGGPISGELFF. The chain joins TRBV7-9 to TRBJ2-2, with D possibly TRBD2 on 6 matching bases. The CDR3 consists of 15 residues. Trimming pared 4 bases from V and 8 bases from J, leaving 17 bases between. Germline V CDR1 and CDR2: SEHNR, FQNEAQ (reference sequence).

The rearrangement joins TRBV18 to TRBJ2-5; D gene ambiguous. V lost 0 bases to trimming and J lost 7 bases, with 12 bases between them. The CDR3 has 14 residues. The germline gives CDR1 KGHSH, CDR2 LQKENI. Written as DNA, the CDR3 is TGTGCCAGCTCACCACCTACTGCCCTCTCGACCCAGTACTTC. Its protein is CASSPPTALSTQYF.

This CDR3 is CASSPANNEQFF. Here the CDR3 DNA reads TGTGCCAGCAGCCCGGCTAACAATGAGCAGTTCTTC. The gene calls are TRBV11-3 and TRBJ2-1; D not certain. Trimming removed 5 bases at V and 5 bases at J, with 7 bases between. This CDR3 comprises 12 residues. Germline V CDR1 and CDR2: SGHNT, YENEEA.

This chain links TRBV30 with TRBJ1-1, with D unresolved. This CDR3 is built from 15 residues. Germline V CDR1 and CDR2: GTSNPN, SVGIG (reference sequence). Trimming took off 0 bases at V and 1 base at J, with 12 bases between the two ends. The CDR3 region is CAWSVDGRPNTEAFF. The CDR3 DNA is TGTGCCTGGAGTGTGGATGGACGCCCGAACACTGAAGCTTTCTTT.

This clone was counted only a few times. J is TRBJ1-4 and V is TRBV9, with no clear D. Germline loops: CDR1 SGDLS, CDR2 YYNGEE. V lost 0 bases and J lost 5, with 8 bases in between. This CDR3 has 14 residues. The CDR3 nucleotides are TGTGCCAGCAGCGTAGCGGTTACAAATGAAAAACTGTTTTTT. This gives the protein CASSVAVTNEKLFF.

The CDR3 reads CASSLMGGSNTGELFF. As DNA, the CDR3 is TGTGCCAGCAGCTTAATGGGGGGATCAAACACCGGGGAGCTGTTTTTT. This sequence joins TRBV7-3 and TRBJ2-2; tentatively, D is TRBD2 (6 bases). Germline CDR1 reads SGHTA; CDR2 reads FQGTGA. CDR3 length: 16 residues. V was pared by 1 base and J by 2 bases, with 11 bases between.

This chain connects TRBV13 to TRBJ2-1; TRBD2 matches 7 bases. The ends lost 8 bases at V and 7 bases at J; junction bases unmatched: 11. The length of the CDR3 is 14 residues. Per the germline V gene, CDR1 is PRHDT and CDR2 is FYEKMQ (reference sequence). CDR3 bases: TGTGCCAGCTTAAGAGCGGGAATTCGAAATGAGCAGTTCTTC. Translation: CASLRAGIRNEQFF.

The chain combines TRBV11-3 with TRBJ1-2; D ambiguous. Germline assignment: CDR1 SGHNT and CDR2 YENEEA. Trimming took off 5 bases at V and 2 bases at J, with 12 bases between the two ends. The CDR3 has 14 residues. The CDR3 nucleotides are TGTGCCAGCAGCCCCCATGCAACGAACTATGGCTACACCTTC. Its protein is CASSPHATNYGYTF.

The V gene is TRBV6-5, the J gene TRBJ2-7; perhaps TRBD2 as D (5 bases). Trimming took 2 bases from V and 5 from J, leaving 10 bases between them. This CDR3 has 13 residues. Germline V gene lookup returns CDR1 MNHEY and CDR2 SVGAGI. DNA of the CDR3: TGTGCCAGCAGTTACGGGCTAGCCAACGAGCAGTACTTC. Amino acids: CASSYGLANEQYF.

The rearrangement links TRBV29-1 to TRBJ2-5; D is uncertain. Per germline, CDR1 SQVTM and CDR2 ANQGSEA. The CDR3 has 14 amino acids. The V end lost 5 bases, the J end lost 5 bases, and 18 bases lay between the germline ends. This chain's CDR3 is CSVMMGTFEETQYF. CDR3 DNA: TGCAGCGTTATGATGGGAACCTTTGAGGAGACCCAGTACTTC. The variable domain in full, completed from reference TRBV29-1 and TRBJ2-5, reads SAVISQKPSRDICQRGTSLTIQCQVDSQVTMMFWYRQQPGQSLTLIATANQGSEATYESGFVIDKFPISRPNLTFSTLTVSNMSPEDSSIYLCSVMMGTFEETQYFGPGTRLLVL.

V and J are TRBV27 and TRBJ1-1; the D is unclear. V was shortened by 2 bases and J by 3 bases, with 7 bases between the two germline ends. The CDR3 contains 13 residues. CDR1 and CDR2 from the germline V gene are MNHEY and SMNVEV (reference sequence). CDR3 nucleotides: TGTGCCAGCAGTTTAGTACGAGACACTGAAGCTTTCTTT. The encoded protein is CASSLVRDTEAFF.

The V call is TRBV11-3, the J call TRBJ2-3; TRBD2 matches 10 bases. The CDR3 loop spans 16 amino acids. Germline loops: CDR1 SGHNT, CDR2 YENEEA. Trimming removed 3 bases from V and 5 bases from J; junction bases left unmatched: 8. The CDR3 spells CASSFVAGGGRDTQYF. The CDR3 bases are TGTGCCAGCAGCTTCGTAGCGGGAGGAGGAAGAGATACGCAGTATTTT.

V gene TRBV4-1 combines with J gene TRBJ1-2; D ambiguous. V lost 1 base, J lost 6 bases, and 15 bases lay in between. The CDR3 runs 15 residues. Germline assignment: CDR1 MGHRA and CDR2 YSYEKL. DNA of the CDR3: TGCGCCAGCAGCCAAGTGGCTGGGGTCGGCGATGGCTACACCTTC. Translating it yields CASSQVAGVGDGYTF.

The V call is TRBV11-2, the J call TRBJ1-1; D is possibly TRBD1 (5 bases). The CDR3 runs 16 residues. V was shortened by 1 base and J by 5 bases, with 17 bases between the two germline ends. Germline V gene sequence: CDR1 SGHAT, CDR2 FQNNGV. The CDR3 region is CASSLVMGQRRTEAFF. In DNA, the CDR3 is TGTGCCAGCAGCTTAGTTATGGGGCAGAGGAGGACTGAAGCTTTCTTT.

The chain uses TRBV19 and TRBJ2-3; 9 bases match TRBD1. Germline CDR1 is LNHDA and CDR2 is SQIVND (reference sequence). Trimming took 0 bases from V and 4 from J; bases not matched to a gene: 2. The CDR3 contains 15 residues. The CDR3 sequence: CASSIDGTGPDTQYF. The CDR3 bases are TGTGCCAGTAGTATAGACGGGACAGGGCCAGATACGCAGTATTTT.

This chain links TRBV27 with TRBJ2-3, with 13 nucleotides matching TRBD2. The CDR3 totals 16 residues. Looked up from germline, CDR1 is MNHEY and CDR2 is SMNVEV (reference sequence). V lost 4 bases and J lost 4; bases outside the gene matches: 5. CDR3 bases: TGTGCCAGCAGTTCGGGACTAGCGGGACTCGCAGATACGCAGTATTTT. It specifies CASSSGLAGLADTQYF.

The chain has TRBV10-3 and TRBJ2-7, with a weak D call TRBD1 (6 bases). The CDR3 is 14 amino acids. The germline V and J ends were trimmed by 6 bases and 3 bases, with 15 bases remaining between them. Germline assignment: CDR1 ENHRY and CDR2 SYGVKD. CDR3 in DNA: TGTGCCATCAGAGATACCAGGGGAGACTACGAGCAGTACTTC. Translation: CAIRDTRGDYEQYF.

V gene TRBV18 combines with J gene TRBJ1-1, with D possibly matching TRBD1 (6 bases). The CDR3 contains 17 residues. V gave up 0 bases and J gave up 5 bases, with 19 bases separating them. CDR1 and CDR2 from the germline V gene are KGHSH and LQKENI. The CDR3 here is CASSPPKGVLGGTEAFF. The CDR3 coding sequence is TGTGCCAGCTCACCACCAAAAGGGGTATTAGGGGGTACTGAAGCTTTCTTT.

The chain employs TRBV19 and TRBJ2-5; D is unresolved. V lost 2 bases to trimming and J lost 5 bases, with 9 bases between them. Germline CDR1 LNHDA, CDR2 SQIVND (reference sequence). The CDR3 covers 13 residues. The CDR3: CASSISGGETQYF. The CDR3 nucleotides read TGTGCCAGTAGTATATCAGGTGGCGAGACCCAGTACTTC.